The 28 T cell receptor beta chains below come from one sample, sequenced in a study of cytomegalovirus exposure and HLA in healthy donors. PCR primers comprised 60 Vbeta and 13 Jbeta primers. Assay used: immunoSEQ multiplex PCR; TCRdb lists only in-frame clones, some missing. The sample records roughly 120,000 clones, roughly 74% being singletons. The sequenced sample consisted of PBMCs. Source of these receptors: a woman between 45 and 60 years old in good health and CMV-seropositive.

The rearrangement uses TRBV11-2 and TRBJ2-1; 8 positions agree with TRBD2. The ends lost 2 bases at V and 4 bases at J; junction bases unmatched: 10. Looked up from germline, CDR1 is SGHAT and CDR2 is FQNNGV. This CDR3 spans 17 amino acids. This CDR3 reads CASSLPVGGGPYNEQFF. The CDR3 coding sequence is TGTGCCAGCAGCTTACCGGTAGGCGGGGGGCCATACAATGAGCAGTTCTTC.

The gene calls are TRBV27 and TRBJ1-2; TRBD1 might be the D (6 bases). The CDR3 has 14 amino acids. Germline CDR1 reads MNHEY; CDR2 reads SMNVEV (reference sequence). V was trimmed by 5 bases and J by 3 bases, leaving 13 bases between them. This CDR3 is CASSPGWTDYGYTF. The CDR3 coding sequence is TGTGCCAGCAGTCCAGGATGGACAGACTATGGCTACACCTTC.

The gene calls are TRBV5-1 and TRBJ1-5; the D gene is possibly TRBD1 (5 bases). Between the trimmed V and J ends, which lost 4 bases and 1 base, there was a span of 6 bases. The V gene's germline CDR1 is SGHRS and CDR2 YFSETQ. The CDR3 is made up of 13 amino acids. This chain's CDR3 is CASSQGSNQPQHF. The CDR3 DNA reads as TGCGCCAGCAGCCAGGGAAGCAATCAGCCCCAGCATTTT.

This clone was seen more than once but under ten times. This chain connects TRBV6-1 to TRBJ1-1; D remains unclear. V was cut by 6 bases and J by 0 bases, with 14 bases left in between. Germline V gene lookup returns CDR1 MNHNS and CDR2 SASEGT. CDR3 length: 15 amino acids. Here the CDR3 DNA reads TGTGCCAGCAGAGAGATGACACGGCTGAACACTGAAGCTTTCTTT. Amino acids: CASREMTRLNTEAFF.

The chain has TRBV6-1 and TRBJ2-1, with D unclear. CDR1 and CDR2 (germline): MNHNS, SASEGT. V gave up 1 base and J gave up 5 bases, with 12 bases separating them. The CDR3 contains 15 residues. The CDR3 sequence: CASSEVDWANNEQFF. The CDR3 DNA follows: TGTGCCAGCAGTGAAGTTGATTGGGCGAACAATGAGCAGTTCTTC.

The J gene is TRBJ1-3, the V gene TRBV6-5, with 7 bases that match TRBD1. V lost 0 bases to trimming and J lost 6 bases; unmatched junction nucleotides: 5. Germline V gene sequence: CDR1 MNHEY, CDR2 SVGAGI. The CDR3 runs to 15 residues. CDR3 nucleotide sequence: TGTGCCAGCAGTTACTCACAGGGGAGTACAAACACCATATATTTT. Translated: CASSYSQGSTNTIYF.

V and J are TRBV14 and TRBJ1-2; tentatively, D is TRBD1 (5 bases). V was shortened by 3 bases and J by 8 bases, with 10 bases between the two germline ends. The CDR3 sequence is 12 residues long. The germline gives CDR1 SGHDN, CDR2 FVKESK. The CDR3 coding sequence is TGTGCCAGCAGCCAGGCGGGGGTAGGCTACACCTTC. This gives the protein CASSQAGVGYTF.

The V gene is TRBV28, the J gene TRBJ2-2; 7 positions match TRBD2. The CDR3 sequence is 13 residues long. Germline V CDR1 and CDR2: MDHEN, SYDVKM. J lost 6 bases, V lost 2 bases, and 0 bases had no gene match. CDR3 in DNA: TGTGCCAGCAGTTTAGCGGGGGCCGGGGAGCTGTTTTTT. It translates to CASSLAGAGELFF. The whole variable domain, remainder taken from reference TRBV28 and TRBJ2-2, is DVKVTQSSRYLVKRTGEKVFLECVQDMDHENMFWYRQDPGLGLRLIYFSYDVKMKEKGDIPEGYSVSREKKERFSLILESASTNQTSMYLCASSLAGAGELFFGEGSRLTVL.

Of note for this clone: Other DNA sequences in the sample encode the same CDR3. The chain is built from TRBV18 and TRBJ2-5; 10 nucleotides align to TRBD2. This CDR3 is 16 amino acids long. With V trimmed by 0 bases and J by 1 base, 2 bases remained unmatched. Per germline, CDR1 KGHSH and CDR2 LQKENI. As DNA, the CDR3 is TGTGCCAGCTCACCACCAGCGGGGGGGATCCAAGAGACCCAGTACTTC. Its protein product is CASSPPAGGIQETQYF.

This chain uses TRBV7-8 with TRBJ2-5; 8 bases align to TRBD1. Germline CDR1 and CDR2: SGHVS and FQNEAQ. The CDR3 sequence is 14 residues long. The trim removed 3 bases at V and 11 bases at J, leaving 11 bases unmatched. CDR3: CASSLVDRGREQYF. CDR3 DNA: TGTGCCAGCAGCTTGGTAGACAGGGGCCGGGAGCAGTACTTC.

J is TRBJ1-5 and V is TRBV5-1; 7 bases agree with TRBD1. The CDR3 length is 13 residues. The J segment lost 6 bases and the V segment lost 4 bases, leaving 4 bases of the junction unmatched. Germline values: CDR1 SGHRS, CDR2 YFSETQ. The CDR3 DNA sequence: TGCGCCAGCAGCATCGACAGGGCTCAGCCCCAGCATTTT. Protein product: CASSIDRAQPQHF.

To note about this clone: At one of its ends the junction is not consistent with the germline gene, which may arise from a read error. CDR3 in amino acids: CASHRVNAPLHF. DNA for the CDR3: TGTGCCAGTCACAGGGTTAATGCACCCCTCCACTTT. V usage is TRBV19 and J usage is TRBJ1-6, with a possible D match to TRBD1 (6 bases). Germline-derived CDR1 and CDR2 are LNHDA and SQIVND (reference sequence). This CDR3 has 12 amino acids. The entire variable domain, with the rest obtained from reference TRBV19 and TRBJ1-6, is as follows: DGGITQSPKYLFRKEGQNVTLSCEQNLNHDAMYWYRQDPGQGLRLIYYSQIVNDFQKGDIAEGYSVSREKKESFPLTVTSAQKNPTAFYLCASHRVNAPLHFGNGTRLTVT.

This chain links TRBV7-2 with TRBJ1-4; tentative D call: TRBD1 (5 bases). The CDR3 is made up of 15 amino acids. Trimming removed 1 base at V and 8 bases at J, with 14 bases between. Per germline, CDR1 SGHTA and CDR2 FQGNSA. The CDR3 is CASSLGQTENEKLFF. The CDR3, as DNA: TGTGCCAGCAGCTTAGGACAGACGGAGAACGAAAAACTGTTTTTT.

The chain uses TRBV10-2 and TRBJ2-3, with 8 bases aligning to TRBD2. In germline, CDR1 is WSHSY, CDR2 SAAADI. This CDR3 is 15 amino acids long. Trimming at V came to 2 bases and at J to 5 bases, leaving 6 bases not matched to a gene. As DNA, the CDR3 is TGCGCCAGCAGTGAGGGGCGGGGGGTGAAAGATACGCAGTATTTT. This gives the protein CASSEGRGVKDTQYF.

The V gene is TRBV30, the J gene TRBJ1-2, with a tentative D call TRBD1 (5 bases). V lost 2 bases to trimming and J lost 5 bases, with 9 bases between them. This CDR3 has 12 amino acids. Germline CDR1 is GTSNPN and CDR2 is SVGIG (reference sequence). The CDR3 nucleotides read TGTGCCTGGAGTATGACAGTTTATGGCTACACCTTC. Residues: CAWSMTVYGYTF.

The gene calls are TRBV19 and TRBJ1-6; 10 positions match TRBD1. This CDR3 is built from 16 residues. V lost 5 bases to trimming and J lost 4 bases; unmatched junction nucleotides: 5. The germline V gene has CDR1 LNHDA and CDR2 SQIVND (reference sequence). The DNA for the CDR3 is TGTGCCAGTAGTTCTAGGGACAGGGGTTATAATTCACCCCTCCACTTT. Amino acid sequence: CASSSRDRGYNSPLHF.

A note on this clone: The DNA is left out, because the CDR3 cannot be placed on it with certainty; the CDR3 is given as TCRdb lists it. This sequence joins TRBV6-6 and TRBJ1-5. Germline V CDR1 and CDR2: MNHNY, SVGAGI (reference sequence). The CDR3 has 13 amino acids, counting both end residues. The CDR3 region is CASSTSGNQPQHF.

The chain combines TRBV5-4 with TRBJ1-1, with no clear D. Trimming removed 0 bases at V and 8 bases at J, with 8 bases between. The CDR3 loop spans 12 amino acids. Germline CDR1 is SGHNT and CDR2 is YYREEE (reference sequence). CDR3 in DNA: TGTGCCAGCAGCTTGGAACGAACAGAAGCTTTCTTT. Its protein is CASSLERTEAFF.

This chain connects TRBV5-1 to TRBJ2-5, with 12 bases lining up with TRBD2. Germline loops: CDR1 SGHRS, CDR2 YFSETQ. There are 14 residues in the CDR3. Losses at the gene ends were 4 bases for V and 5 bases for J; bases not matched to a gene: 3. The chain's CDR3 is CASSDTSGGETQYF. CDR3 nucleotide sequence: TGCGCCAGCAGCGATACTAGCGGGGGGGAGACCCAGTACTTC.

The chain is built from TRBV18 and TRBJ2-4; weak D call: TRBD2 (5 bases). The CDR3 runs 17 residues. Trimming took 0 bases from V and 0 from J, leaving 12 bases between them. Germline CDR1 reads KGHSH; CDR2 reads LQKENI. The CDR3 reads CASSPPNLGVAKNIQYF. CDR3 DNA: TGTGCCAGCTCACCACCGAATTTGGGAGTAGCCAAAAACATTCAGTACTTC.

This chain links TRBV7-3 with TRBJ2-6, with D possibly matching TRBD2 (6 bases). The V and J ends lost 6 bases and 0 bases respectively, with 12 bases between them. The germline gives CDR1 SGHTA, CDR2 FQGTGA. The CDR3 consists of 16 residues. In nucleotides, the CDR3 is TGTGCCAGCAGATTTGGAGGGAACTCTGGGGCCAACGTCCTGACTTTC. Protein product: CASRFGGNSGANVLTF.

This clone came up a few times. V is TRBV6-6 and J is TRBJ1-1; possibly TRBD1 for D (6 bases). Looked up from germline, CDR1 is MNHNY and CDR2 is SVGAGI (reference sequence). The length of the CDR3 is 15 residues. Trimming stripped 6 bases from V and 3 bases from J, with 17 bases between. The CDR3 protein is CASSLLKGGDTEAFF. CDR3 coding DNA: TGTGCCAGCAGCCTTCTCAAGGGGGGGGACACTGAAGCTTTCTTT.

Details on this clone: One end of the junction varies from germline; a read error may be responsible. This sequence joins TRBV7-9 and TRBJ2-5, with D maybe TRBD2 (6 bases). The CDR3 is made up of 14 amino acids. Germline lookup yields CDR1 SEHNR and CDR2 FQNEAQ (reference sequence). The CDR3 protein is CSSSSGLGRETQYF. CDR3 in DNA: TGTTCCAGCAGCTCGGGACTCGGACGAGAGACCCAGTACTTC.

The rearrangement joins TRBV10-3 to TRBJ1-4; perhaps TRBD1 as D (6 bases). The V end was cut by 2 bases, the J end by 8 bases, with 12 bases between. This CDR3 spans 14 amino acids. Germline lookup yields CDR1 ENHRY and CDR2 SYGVKD. CDR3 nucleotides: TGTGCCATCAGTGAGGACAGGTTTAGGGAAAAACTGTTTTTT. Protein product: CAISEDRFREKLFF.

V gene TRBV21-1 combines with J gene TRBJ1-5; the DNA was not compared with TRBD1, the D call given in the table. TRBV21-1 is deemed a pseudogene. CDR3 size: 14 residues. The CDR3 DNA reads as TGTGCCAGCAGCACCCGACAGACCCATCAGCCCCAGCATTTT. Its protein is CASSTRQTHQPQHF.

This clone turned up a few times. This chain connects TRBV7-2 to TRBJ2-7; TRBD2 matches at 15 bases. The junction had 6 bases not matched to a gene; V was cut back by 4 bases and J by 5 bases. Per germline, CDR1 SGHTA and CDR2 FQGNSA. This CDR3 region has 16 residues. As DNA, the CDR3 is TGTGCCAGCAGCTCAGGACGGACTAGCGGGGGGGACGAGCAGTACTTC. Protein: CASSSGRTSGGDEQYF.

This chain links TRBV10-3 with TRBJ2-2; TRBD2 is a possible D gene (7 bases). The CDR3 has 15 amino acids. The germline V gene has CDR1 ENHRY and CDR2 SYGVKD. V lost 3 bases to trimming and J lost 4 bases, with 12 bases between them. The CDR3 DNA sequence: TGTGCCATCAGTGACCGGGGGGCGGGCACCGGGGAGCTGTTTTTT. Translation: CAISDRGAGTGELFF.

V gene TRBV5-8 combines with J gene TRBJ1-3; D call uncertain. Germline loops: CDR1 SGHTS, CDR2 YDEGEE. The CDR3 consists of 15 residues. The V gene lost 1 base and the J gene lost 2 bases, with 10 bases spanning the gap. Here the CDR3 reads CASSLRFGAGNTIYF. The DNA for the CDR3 is TGTGCCAGCAGCTTGAGGTTCGGGGCTGGAAACACCATATATTTT. The whole variable domain, remainder taken from reference TRBV5-8 and TRBJ1-3, is EAGVTQSPTHLIKTRGQQATLRCSPISGHTSVYWYQQALGLGLQFLLWYDEGEERNRGNFPPRFSGRQFPNYSSELNVNALELEDSALYLCASSLRFGAGNTIYFGEGSWLTVV.